This is a list of T cell receptor beta chains from one sample in a study of shared clonotypes between healthy human individuals. The table came from immunoSEQ multiplex PCR; TCRdb's copy has only in-frame clones and leaves some out. The sample yields around 2,000,000 clones, 90% to 95% seen once. Sequences were obtained from naive CD4+ T cells sorted from blood. Receptors were obtained from a man between 18 and 29 years old in good health. The CDR3 runs from the conserved cysteine through the conserved F or W. A D gene is named only where the DNA matches it firmly. A row's size may be missing; if present it is once, few, many or a size class.

DNA	CDR3	size	J	V	D
TGTGCCAGTAGCCTCGGACAGGGGGCATACGAGCAGTACTTC	CASSLGQGAYEQYF	-	TRBJ2-7	TRBV19	TRBD1
TGTGCCAGCAGCCCCGGACTTCAAGCAGGAGAGACCCAGTACTTC	CASSPGLQAGETQYF	-	TRBJ2-5	TRBV11-2	-
TGTGCCAGCAGCCTTGGGGGAGTTACTGAAGCTTTCTTT	CASSLGGVTEAFF	-	TRBJ1-1	TRBV7-3	-
TGTGCCAGCAGCTTACGCCGGAGATCTGGAAACACCATATATTTT	CASSLRRRSGNTIYF	-	TRBJ1-3	TRBV11-3	-
TGTGCCAGCGCCCCTGGGGCCAACGTCCTGACTTTC	CASAPGANVLTF	-	TRBJ2-6	TRBV2	-
TGTGCCTGGAGTGTTCCCGCGGTGTTAAGGGGAGCATACGAGCAGTACTTC	CAWSVPAVLRGAYEQYF	-	TRBJ2-7	TRBV30	-
TGTGCCAGCAGTTACTTTGAGACCCAGTACTTC	CASSYFETQYF	-	TRBJ2-5	TRBV6-5	-
TGTGCCAGCAGTTACCCCCGGGACCCTCTCGGTCAGCCCCAGCATTTT	CASSYPRDPLGQPQHF	-	TRBJ1-5	TRBV6-6	-
TGTGCCAGCAGCTTAAGACAGGGAAATCAGCCCCAGCATTTT	CASSLRQGNQPQHF	-	TRBJ1-5	TRBV7-8	TRBD1
TGTGCCTGGTCTCCTACGGCACAAGAGACCCAGTACTTC	CAWSPTAQETQYF	-	TRBJ2-5	TRBV30	-
TGTGCCTGGAGCGGGGTAGGATTCAATCAGCCCCAGCATTTT	CAWSGVGFNQPQHF	-	TRBJ1-5	TRBV30	-
TGTGCCAGCAGCGCGGGGGGCGGAGGAGCAGATACGCAGTATTTT	CASSAGGGGADTQYF	-	TRBJ2-3	TRBV9	-
TGTGCCAGCAGCTACCGCTGGAGCAATGAGCAGTTCTTC	CASSYRWSNEQFF	-	TRBJ2-1	TRBV11-3	-
TGTGCCAGCAGCTTCGACGGGTTTGGCAATCAGCCCCAGCATTTT	CASSFDGFGNQPQHF	-	TRBJ1-5	TRBV7-2	-
TGTGCCAGCAGCTTGGGGCAGGGGACCGGGGAGCTGTTTTTT	CASSLGQGTGELFF	-	TRBJ2-2	TRBV5-6	-
TGTGCCAGCAGTACCCGGACTTTCACAGATACGCAGTATTTT	CASSTRTFTDTQYF	-	TRBJ2-3	TRBV6-6	-
TGTGCCAGCACCCTGGGGGCAGGGTACAATCAGCCCCAGCATTTT	CASTLGAGYNQPQHF	-	TRBJ1-5	TRBV2	-
TGTGCCAGCAGTTTAGGACGGCGCCAGCATTTT	CASSLGRRQHF	-	TRBJ1-5	TRBV28	-
TGTGCCAGCAGCCCACGTGTGTTCAACGTCCTGACTTTC	CASSPRVFNVLTF	-	TRBJ2-6	TRBV7-8	-
TGTGCCAGCAGACGGGAGGGAAGGGGCACTGAAGCTTTCTTT	CASRREGRGTEAFF	-	TRBJ1-1	TRBV2	-
TGTGCCAGCAGCCCCGGCCAAACCAATTCACCCCTCCACTTT	CASSPGQTNSPLHF	once	TRBJ1-6	TRBV6-5	-
TGTGCCAGCACCCCCCAAGGAATTAACTATGGCTACACCTTC	CASTPQGINYGYTF	-	TRBJ1-2	TRBV6-6	-
TGTGCCAGCTCACCAGTTTCGGGCCCATTCCTTCCACCCCTCCACTTT	CASSPVSGPFLPPLHF	-	TRBJ1-6	TRBV18	-
TGCGCCAGCAGCTTTCAATGGACAGGGGCGGGCGGGGAGACCCAGTACTTC	CASSFQWTGAGGETQYF	-	TRBJ2-5	TRBV5-1	TRBD1
TGTGCCAGCAGTGAACAGGGGGCCTACTACGAGCAGTACTTC	CASSEQGAYYEQYF	-	TRBJ2-7	TRBV2	TRBD1
TGTGCCTGGAGTCCCCTATCGAACACCGGGGAGCTGTTTTTT	CAWSPLSNTGELFF	once	TRBJ2-2	TRBV30	-
TGTGCCAGCTCAGAGACTCAGGGGCTCTATGGCTACACCTTC	CASSETQGLYGYTF	-	TRBJ1-2	TRBV18	-
TGCGCCAGCAGCCACGGATTCCGGGACCGAACGTTCTTC	CASSHGFRDRTFF	once	TRBJ2-1	TRBV4-3	-